A single sample gave rise to the 5 T cell receptor beta chains below, sequenced in a study of T-cell reconstitution after alpha-beta-depleted transplantation in children. As it was prepared, the TCRbeta library received unique molecular identifiers. TCRdb re-called the PCR reads with MiXCR, one entry per CDR3 protein. The sample lists about 980,000 distinct CDR3 sequences, about 26% seen once, with 28% in the top ten. The sequencing used PBMCs, mostly from graft donor cells, collected 360 days after TCRalphabeta/CD19-depleted stem cell transplant. These receptors originate from a boy under two years old who had a stem cell transplant for SCID, so the T cells may come from the graft donor.

The gene calls are TRBV6-1 and TRBJ1-1; D is unclear. V lost 6 bases and J 7 bases, leaving 15 bases between the germline ends. Germline CDR1 reads MNHNS; CDR2 reads SASEGT. The CDR3 has 13 residues. In DNA, the CDR3 is TGTGCCAGCAGGATCTTGTTGGCCCTTGAAGCTTTCTTT. Encoded protein: CASRILLALEAFF.

This clonotype was seen more than once but under ten times. The chain uses TRBV4-1 and TRBJ2-1, with D possibly being TRBD1 or TRBD2 (6 bases each). This CDR3 contains 14 residues. Trimming left V 2 bases short and J 6 bases short, with 11 bases between. Germline values: CDR1 MGHRA, CDR2 YSYEKL. The chain's CDR3 is CASSQIKGGNEQFF. CDR3 coding DNA: TGCGCCAGCAGCCAAATTAAGGGGGGCAATGAGCAGTTCTTC.

This clonotype has just a few counts. The V call is TRBV12-5, the J call TRBJ1-5; possible D gene TRBD1, 6 bases. The CDR3 covers 14 residues. CDR1 LGHNT and CDR2 FRNRAP come from the germline V gene. V lost 5 bases to trimming and J lost 3 bases, with 11 bases between them. The DNA of the CDR3 is TGTGCTAGTGGTAACGGACAGCCCAATCAGCCCCAGCATTTT. Translation: CASGNGQPNQPQHF.

This clonotype has more than one count but fewer than ten. The chain links TRBV5-1 to TRBJ2-2; either TRBD1 or TRBD2 may fit D (5 bases each). Germline loops: CDR1 SGHRS, CDR2 YFSETQ. The CDR3 runs to 18 residues. V was shortened by 4 bases and J by 5 bases, with 24 bases between the two germline ends. CDR3 protein: CASSVLPGTLRWTGELFF. The CDR3 nucleotides read TGCGCCAGCAGCGTCCTCCCCGGGACCTTACGTTGGACCGGGGAGCTGTTTTTT.

Only a few counts were recorded for this clonotype. The rearrangement links TRBV20-1 to TRBJ2-2; maybe TRBD2 (6 bases). The germline CDR1 and CDR2 sequences are DFQATT and SNEGSKA (reference sequence). The CDR3 has 13 amino acids. Trimming left V 3 bases short and J 5 bases short, with 10 bases between. CDR3: CSARDGRTGELFF. CDR3 sequence (DNA): TGCAGTGCTAGGGACGGGAGAACCGGGGAGCTGTTTTTT.